This T cell receptor (beta chain) emerged from a study of blood T cell repertoires in COVID-19. Overall study context: Specimens from acute and convalescent COVID-19 originated in the United States, Italy and Spain.

V shed 0 bases and J shed 6 bases, with 12 bases lying between them. The V gene's germline CDR1 is SGHRS and CDR2 YFSETQ. The CDR3 runs to 14 residues. While infection was still active, Seattle patients were enrolled and then followed longitudinally. Authors' analysis steps: Using reference gene primer amplification, nucleated cell counts were estimated. Sequencing used immunoSEQ multiplex PCR; TCRdb keeps in-frame clones, though not all of them. Clonal size and the V and J genes are those of that table, whereas D and trimming came from the DNA. The table lists about 38,000 clones, around 84% of them singletons.

The chain employs TRBV5-1 and TRBJ2-5, with D perhaps matching TRBD1 (6 bases). The source material was peripheral blood. This TCR was sampled from a man aged 60 to 75 with COVID-19, enrolled during active disease. The CDR3 reads CASSLADRRKTQYF. CDR3 nucleotide sequence: TGCGCCAGCAGCTTGGCCGACAGGAGAAAGACCCAGTACTTC.